Below, 26 T cell receptor beta chains from the same sample are listed, as sequenced in a study of T cell responses to AZD1222 COVID-19 vaccine. The repertoire was sequenced with immunoSEQ multiplex PCR; TCRdb's copy has only in-frame clones and lacks some. The data contain some 150,000 clones, 94% of them singletons. The source material was peripheral blood, sampled on day 0 of AZD1222 vaccination. The receptor source for this set is an adult in good health.

The chain combines TRBV12-3 or TRBV12-4 with TRBJ2-7; D may be TRBD1 (6 bases). V was clipped by 4 bases and J by 7 bases, with 8 bases between them. The CDR3 extends over 11 amino acids. This CDR3 reads CASSSDREQYV. The DNA for the CDR3 is TGTGCCAGCAGTTCGGACAGAGAGCAGTACGTC.

V is TRBV27 and J is TRBJ2-3, with 9 nucleotides matching TRBD1. This CDR3 comprises 15 residues. Germline CDR1 reads MNHEY; CDR2 reads SMNVEV (reference sequence). J lost 7 bases, V lost 3 bases, and 8 bases had no gene match. The DNA for the CDR3 is TGTGCCAGCAGTTTTGACAGGGGGTTTTCAAATACGCAGTATTTT. This encodes CASSFDRGFSNTQYF.

The rearrangement joins TRBV7-2 to TRBJ1-5, with 7 bases fitting TRBD1. V shed 2 bases, J shed 3 bases, and the junction held 4 bases outside the gene matches. The CDR3 loop spans 15 amino acids. Germline CDR1 and CDR2: SGHTA and FQGNSA. The CDR3 bases are TGTGCCAGCAGCTTACTTGGGACAGTCAATCAGCCCCAGCATTTT. It specifies CASSLLGTVNQPQHF.

The rearrangement uses TRBV24-1 and TRBJ1-6; TRBD1 aligns across 8 bases. Germline V gene sequence: CDR1 KGHDR, CDR2 SFDVKD. Trimming at V came to 1 base and at J to 3 bases, leaving 19 bases not matched to a gene. The CDR3 runs to 22 residues. The CDR3 region is CATSDLVSGGHRPIFYNSPLHF. As DNA, the CDR3 is TGTGCCACCAGTGATTTAGTCTCAGGGGGCCATCGTCCAATCTTCTATAATTCACCCCTCCACTTT.

The chain is built from TRBV9 and TRBJ2-5; 7 bases fit TRBD1. Trimming removed 1 base from V and 4 bases from J; junction bases left unmatched: 10. This CDR3 is built from 16 residues. Germline V lookup: CDR1 SGDLS, CDR2 YYNGEE. CDR3 in amino acids: CASSVSGTASRETQYF. CDR3 coding DNA: TGTGCCAGCAGCGTATCCGGGACAGCCTCAAGAGAGACCCAGTACTTC.

The J gene is TRBJ1-2, the V gene TRBV9; no clear D gene. Germline V CDR1 and CDR2: SGDLS, YYNGEE. V was cut by 3 bases and J by 8 bases, with 11 bases left in between. The CDR3 length is 12 residues. The CDR3 DNA is TGTGCCAGCAGCGCGAGCCTCTCGGGCTACACCTTC. Protein product: CASSASLSGYTF.

V gene TRBV6-5 combines with J gene TRBJ1-5, with a weak D call TRBD1 (5 bases). Per germline, CDR1 MNHEY and CDR2 SVGAGI. The ends were cut back, 7 bases at V and 4 bases at J, with 17 bases in the middle. This CDR3 has 15 amino acids. CDR3 DNA: TGTGCCAGCACCAGACAGTCTCTTGGGAATCAGCCCCAGCATTTT. Protein sequence: CASTRQSLGNQPQHF.

This chain uses TRBV6-4 with TRBJ2-2; a possible D gene is TRBD1 (6 bases). Germline V gene data show CDR1 as MRHNA and CDR2 as SNTAGT. The ends were cut back, 4 bases at V and 3 bases at J, with 6 bases in the middle. The CDR3 totals 13 residues. The CDR3 DNA follows: TGTGCCAGCAGTGGGACAGACACCGGGGAGCTGTTTTTT. Its translation: CASSGTDTGELFF.

This clone was seen only once. The V and J genes are TRBV6-5 and TRBJ2-5; 7 bases match TRBD1. Germline V CDR1 and CDR2: MNHEY, SVGAGI. V shed 5 bases and J 4 bases; nucleotides not matched to a gene: 4. The CDR3 sequence is 13 residues long. In nucleotides, the CDR3 is TGTGCCAGCAGTACAGGGGTGGGAGAGACCCAGTACTTC. This translates into CASSTGVGETQYF.

This clone was detected many times. The chain has TRBV5-6 and TRBJ1-5, with D possibly matching TRBD1 (5 bases). Per germline, CDR1 SGHDT and CDR2 YYEEEE. With 4 bases removed from V and 4 bases from J, the gap between germline ends came to 15 bases. The length of the CDR3 is 15 residues. CDR3 bases: TGTGCCAGCAGCCCGGGACCCAACGCAAATCAGCCCCAGCATTTT. The encoded protein is CASSPGPNANQPQHF.

The gene calls are TRBV10-3 and TRBJ2-1; 10 nucleotides agree with TRBD1. From germline, CDR1 is ENHRY and CDR2 SYGVKD. CDR3 length equals 14 residues. Losses at the gene ends were 6 bases for V and 7 bases for J; bases not matched to a gene: 6. The CDR3 DNA reads TGTGCCATCAGGCCGGGACAGGGGATTAATGAGCAGTTCTTC. Translated: CAIRPGQGINEQFF.

Here the CDR3 DNA reads TGTGCCAGCAGCTCACAGGGGAACACTGAAGCTTTCTTT. As protein: CASSSQGNTEAFF. This rearrangement joins TRBV7-8 to TRBJ1-1; possible D gene TRBD1, 6 bases. The germline V and J ends were trimmed by 4 bases and 1 base, with 7 bases remaining between them. The CDR3 length is 13 residues. The germline V gene encodes CDR1 SGHVS and CDR2 FQNEAQ.

V and J are TRBV12-3 or TRBV12-4 and TRBJ2-5, with D perhaps TRBD2 (5 bases). Trimming left V 7 bases short and J 1 base short, with 10 bases between. The CDR3 has 13 residues. Here the CDR3 DNA reads TGTGCCAGCACCATTAGCGTCCAAGAGACCCAGTACTTC. Residues: CASTISVQETQYF.

The chain carries TRBV19 and TRBJ1-5; 7 bases fit TRBD1. With 1 base clipped from V and 7 bases from J, the junction kept 13 bases outside the gene matches. Germline lookup yields CDR1 LNHDA and CDR2 SQIVND (reference sequence). The CDR3 has 17 amino acids. CDR3 sequence: CASSIGYRGRRGQPQHF. CDR3 coding DNA: TGTGCCAGTAGTATAGGATACAGGGGACGTCGAGGACAGCCCCAGCATTTT.

The rearrangement links TRBV4-3 to TRBJ1-3; D remains ambiguous. This CDR3 has 14 residues. The V end was cut by 5 bases, the J end by 4 bases, with 12 bases between. Germline CDR1 reads LGHNA; CDR2 reads YSLEER. The CDR3, as DNA: TGCGCCAGCAGCGTGGACGTAGCAGGAAACACCATATATTTT. Residues: CASSVDVAGNTIYF.

The rearrangement links TRBV7-6 to TRBJ2-3; D is ambiguous. V lost 2 bases, J lost 1 base, and 10 bases lay in between. There are 15 residues in the CDR3. CDR1 SGHVS and CDR2 FNYEAQ come from the germline V gene. CDR3 residues: CASSLSVPRTDTQYF. The CDR3 DNA sequence: TGTGCCAGCAGCTTATCAGTACCACGCACAGATACGCAGTATTTT.

This chain joins TRBV6-5 and TRBJ1-6, with 7 bases identical to TRBD1. CDR3 length: 14 amino acids. V lost 6 bases, J lost 10 bases, and 9 bases stayed unmatched. Per the germline V gene, CDR1 is MNHEY and CDR2 is SVGAGI. The CDR3 sequence: CASSSQGTGSPLHF. In nucleotides, the CDR3 is TGTGCCAGCAGCTCACAGGGGACGGGGTCACCCCTCCACTTT.

The chain is built from TRBV5-6 and TRBJ1-5; D is ambiguous. Trimming pared 4 bases from V and 4 bases from J, leaving 9 bases between. The CDR3 covers 13 residues. Looked up from germline, CDR1 is SGHDT and CDR2 is YYEEEE. CDR3 amino acids: CASSQNRNQPQHF. The CDR3 nucleotides read TGTGCCAGCAGCCAAAACCGAAATCAGCCCCAGCATTTT.

The chain employs TRBV7-2 and TRBJ2-1; 8 bases fit TRBD2. J gave up 0 bases and V 1 base, and 5 bases lay outside the gene matches. Germline V CDR1 and CDR2: SGHTA, FQGNSA. The CDR3 runs 17 residues. The CDR3 loop reads CASSLVLAGSSYNEQFF. In DNA, the CDR3 is TGTGCCAGCAGCTTAGTGTTAGCGGGGAGCTCCTACAATGAGCAGTTCTTC.

The V and J genes are TRBV10-3 and TRBJ1-5; the match to TRBD1 covers 9 bases. The CDR3 totals 16 residues. The germline V gene has CDR1 ENHRY and CDR2 SYGVKD. The CDR3 loop reads CAYPGQGPWRNQPQHF. For the CDR3, the DNA is TGTGCATACCCGGGACAGGGACCCTGGCGCAATCAGCCCCAGCATTTT.

The V and J genes are TRBV3-1 (or the pseudogene TRBV3-2) and TRBJ2-5, with a weak D call TRBD2 (7 bases). Trimming pared 8 bases from V and 5 bases from J, leaving 15 bases between. Per germline, CDR1 LGHDT and CDR2 YNNKEL (reference sequence). The CDR3 extends over 13 amino acids. The CDR3 sequence is CASGAGARETQYF. The CDR3 nucleotides are TGTGCCAGCGGCGCGGGGGCCCGGGAGACCCAGTACTTC.

The CDR3 coding sequence is TGTGCCAGCAACATACAGGGGGGGATCACCGGGGAGCTGTTTTTT. It is translated as CASNIQGGITGELFF. The V gene is TRBV6-5, the J gene TRBJ2-2, with D possibly matching TRBD1 (8 bases). Germline assignment: CDR1 MNHEY and CDR2 SVGAGI. The CDR3 totals 15 residues. V lost 7 bases to trimming and J lost 4 bases, with 16 bases between them.

The chain couples TRBV24-1 to TRBJ2-1; 7 bases are shared with TRBD1. In germline, CDR1 is KGHDR, CDR2 SFDVKD. Germline trimming cut 6 bases from V and 6 bases from J; bases unmatched to any gene: 10. This CDR3 is built from 15 residues. CDR3 residues: CATSPGGVRGNEQFF. CDR3 coding DNA: TGTGCCACCAGTCCAGGGGGAGTACGTGGCAATGAGCAGTTCTTC.

This chain uses TRBV27 with TRBJ1-2, with a weak D call TRBD1 (5 bases). The germline V and J ends were trimmed by 6 bases and 8 bases, with 13 bases remaining between them. The CDR3 is made up of 12 amino acids. Germline V gene data show CDR1 as MNHEY and CDR2 as SMNVEV (reference sequence). The CDR3 reads CASSSLGEGYTF. The DNA of the CDR3 is TGTGCCAGCAGCAGTTTGGGGGAAGGCTACACCTTC.

The DNA of the CDR3 is TGCGCCAGCAGCCAAGTGGGGGCAGGGAACACTGAAGCTTTCTTT. Translation gives CASSQVGAGNTEAFF. V is TRBV4-3 and J is TRBJ1-1; the D gene is possibly TRBD1 (6 bases). V lost 1 base and J 1 base, leaving 10 bases between the germline ends. The CDR3 length is 15 residues. Germline CDR1 LGHNA, CDR2 YSLEER.

The gene calls are TRBV7-9 and TRBJ1-3, with D unclear. The CDR3 loop spans 15 amino acids. The V gene's germline CDR1 is SEHNR and CDR2 FQNEAQ (reference sequence). The V gene lost 7 bases and the J gene lost 3 bases, with 16 bases spanning the gap. CDR3 region: CASTLGEALGNTIYF. As DNA, the CDR3 is TGTGCCAGCACCCTCGGAGAAGCGCTTGGAAACACCATATATTTT.